These 2 T cell receptor beta chains were all obtained from the same sample, sequenced in a study of T cells in women clearing cervical HPV infection. Clones were sequenced by immunoSEQ multiplex PCR, and TCRdb holds only the in-frame ones, with some missing. This sample's table has 20,000 or so clones. Sequencing was carried out using blood buffy coat. The receptor source for this set is a woman between 18 and 69 years old with a cervical HPV16 infection that either progressed to CIN3+ or cleared (not recorded which).

Comment on this clone: The read terminates 3 residues before the CDR3 end, so the remaining end is supplied by the germline J gene. This sequence joins TRBV30 and TRBJ1-5, with D uncertain. The CDR3 consists of 14 residues. CDR1 and CDR2 (germline): GTSNPN, SVGIG (reference sequence). With 0 bases removed from V and 3 bases from J, the gap between germline ends came to 9 bases. Incomplete CDR3 DNA: TGTGCCTGGAGTGTTGACACTGTCAATCAGCCC. Protein sequence: CAWSVDTVNQP. The full-length CDR3 reads as CAWSVDTVNQPQHF.

On this clone: One end of the junction does not line up with germline, which may come from a read error. The read falls 3 residues short of the CDR3 end, and the missing part is taken from the germline J gene. The chain joins TRBV20-1 to TRBJ2-7; possibly TRBD1 for D (5 bases). The CDR3 loop spans 12 amino acids. The germline gives CDR1 DFQATT, CDR2 SNEGSKA (reference sequence). The covered CDR3 bases are TGCAGTGCTCGTACAGGCTCCGACGAG. Its protein is CSARTGSDE. The entire CDR3 is CSARTGSDEQYF.